Included here is one T cell receptor (beta chain) sequence, with context. Its antigen remains unknown. Germline CDR1 is LNHDA and CDR2 is SQIVND (reference sequence). Trimming cost V 7 bases and J 4 bases, with 20 bases left between them. The CDR3 runs to 16 residues. The data were taken from a study of T cell responses to AZD1222 COVID-19 vaccine. Study observations and caveats: At baseline, seropositivity was found in only six or seven AZD1222 recipients. The CD4 TCRs associated with vaccination extended across spike and predominated at 160-218 and 743-854.

The assay was immunoSEQ multiplex PCR, and TCRdb's table has in-frame clones only and misses some. This table holds 130,000 to 150,000 clones, 90% to 95% found once. The J gene is TRBJ1-3, the V gene TRBV19; TRBD1 might be the D (6 bases). The origin of this receptor is an adult in good health. The sample in question was peripheral blood, obtained on day 0 of AZD1222 vaccination. In DNA, the CDR3 is TGTGCCAGTACCGTCCAGGGGCTGGATTCAGGAAACACCATATATTTT. Protein: CASTVQGLDSGNTIYF.